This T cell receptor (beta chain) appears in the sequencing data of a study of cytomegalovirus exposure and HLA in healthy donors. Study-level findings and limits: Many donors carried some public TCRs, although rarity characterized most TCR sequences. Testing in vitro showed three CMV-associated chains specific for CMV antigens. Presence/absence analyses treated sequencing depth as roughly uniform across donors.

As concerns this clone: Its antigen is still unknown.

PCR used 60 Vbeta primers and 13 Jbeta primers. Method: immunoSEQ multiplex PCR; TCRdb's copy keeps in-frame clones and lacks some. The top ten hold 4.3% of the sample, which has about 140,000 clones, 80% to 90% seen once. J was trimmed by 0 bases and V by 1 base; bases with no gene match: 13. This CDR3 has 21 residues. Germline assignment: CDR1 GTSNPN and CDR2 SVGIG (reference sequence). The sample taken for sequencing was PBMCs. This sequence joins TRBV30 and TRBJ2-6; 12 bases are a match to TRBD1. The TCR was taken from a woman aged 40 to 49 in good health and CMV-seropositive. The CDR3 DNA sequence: TGTGCCTGGAGTGGAATCCGGGACAGGGGGCCCGAACACTCTGGGGCCAACGTCCTGACTTTC. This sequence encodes CAWSGIRDRGPEHSGANVLTF.